Following are 8 T cell receptor beta chains from one sample sequenced in a study of beta chain features in type 1 diabetes. Study results and limitations: There was a moderate but significant shortening of TCRB CDR3s in all four CD4+ subsets of Type 1 diabetes patients.

The study reverse transcribed the entire isolated RNA, so it sequenced expressed TCRB transcripts. Assay: immunoSEQ multiplex PCR; the TCRdb copy retains only in-frame clones and omits some. In the table there are about 260,000 clones, about 20% of which are singletons. What these receptors recognize is not known. The sample comprised naive CD4+ T cells from blood. All receptors derive from a woman in her forties with type 1 diabetes.

This clone was seen just once. The genes are TRBV28 and TRBJ2-7, with 8 bases lining up with TRBD1. CDR3 length: 14 residues. With V trimmed by 7 bases and J by 6 bases, 11 bases remained unmatched. Germline assignment: CDR1 MDHEN and CDR2 SYDVKM. The CDR3 region is CASIVTTGASEQYF. The CDR3 region has the DNA TGTGCCAGCATAGTTACGACAGGGGCCTCCGAGCAGTACTTC.

This clone was detected a few times. DNA of the CDR3: TGTGCCACCAGCAGAGATACCGCGAGGAGGTTCTTC. Translating it yields CATSRDTARRFF. The rearrangement joins TRBV15 to TRBJ2-1; D remains unclear. V gave up 0 bases and J gave up 15 bases, with 12 bases separating them. The CDR3 contains 12 residues. Per germline, CDR1 LNHNV and CDR2 YYDKDF (reference sequence).

This clone was found a few times. CDR3: CASSSSGTPNTGELFF. Written as DNA, the CDR3 is TGCGCCAGCAGCTCGTCCGGGACACCGAACACCGGGGAGCTGTTTTTT. J is TRBJ2-2 and V is TRBV5-1; possible D gene TRBD1, 6 bases. Germline lookup yields CDR1 SGHRS and CDR2 YFSETQ. Trimming pared 3 bases from V and 0 bases from J, leaving 12 bases between. The CDR3 runs to 16 residues.

This clone occurred a few times. The chain joins TRBV30 to TRBJ1-3; D is perhaps TRBD1 (5 bases). There are 11 residues in the CDR3. V was shortened by 8 bases and J by 0 bases, with 5 bases between the two germline ends. Per the germline V gene, CDR1 is GTSNPN and CDR2 is SVGIG (reference sequence). The CDR3 DNA sequence: TGTGCCAGGGGCTCTGGAAACACCATATATTTT. It is translated as CARGSGNTIYF.

The chain uses TRBV6-5 and TRBJ2-1; a weak D match, TRBD2 (6 bases). The CDR3 loop spans 15 amino acids. V was trimmed by 4 bases and J by 7 bases, leaving 17 bases between them. From germline, CDR1 is MNHEY and CDR2 SVGAGI. CDR3 nucleotide sequence: TGTGCCAGCAGTTCCACGCCGGACTACAAAAATGAGCAGTTCTTC. Amino acids: CASSSTPDYKNEQFF.

CDR3 region: CAWGPQPGTEAFF. Here the CDR3 DNA reads TGTGCCTGGGGGCCGCAGCCAGGGACTGAAGCTTTCTTT. The rearrangement joins TRBV30 to TRBJ1-1; D is perhaps TRBD1 (5 bases). Germline-derived CDR1 and CDR2 are GTSNPN and SVGIG (reference sequence). The CDR3 contains 13 residues. V lost 5 bases, J lost 5 bases, and 15 bases lay in between.

CDR3 amino acids: CASSIMAGVRDTQYF. The CDR3 nucleotides are TGTGCCAGTAGTATAATGGCGGGAGTACGGGATACGCAGTATTTT. The chain recombines TRBV19 with TRBJ2-3, with TRBD2 identical over 7 bases. The germline CDR1 and CDR2 sequences are LNHDA and SQIVND (reference sequence). With 2 bases clipped from V and 6 bases from J, the junction kept 8 bases outside the gene matches. This CDR3 comprises 15 residues.

The chain joins TRBV6-5 to TRBJ1-5; possible D gene TRBD1, 6 bases. V shed 5 bases and J shed 3 bases, with 14 bases lying between them. The CDR3 extends over 15 amino acids. CDR1 is MNHEY, CDR2 SVGAGI, per germline. This chain's CDR3 is CASSPRGGNNQPQHF. The CDR3 DNA reads as TGTGCCAGCAGTCCCCGTGGGGGCAACAATCAGCCCCAGCATTTT.